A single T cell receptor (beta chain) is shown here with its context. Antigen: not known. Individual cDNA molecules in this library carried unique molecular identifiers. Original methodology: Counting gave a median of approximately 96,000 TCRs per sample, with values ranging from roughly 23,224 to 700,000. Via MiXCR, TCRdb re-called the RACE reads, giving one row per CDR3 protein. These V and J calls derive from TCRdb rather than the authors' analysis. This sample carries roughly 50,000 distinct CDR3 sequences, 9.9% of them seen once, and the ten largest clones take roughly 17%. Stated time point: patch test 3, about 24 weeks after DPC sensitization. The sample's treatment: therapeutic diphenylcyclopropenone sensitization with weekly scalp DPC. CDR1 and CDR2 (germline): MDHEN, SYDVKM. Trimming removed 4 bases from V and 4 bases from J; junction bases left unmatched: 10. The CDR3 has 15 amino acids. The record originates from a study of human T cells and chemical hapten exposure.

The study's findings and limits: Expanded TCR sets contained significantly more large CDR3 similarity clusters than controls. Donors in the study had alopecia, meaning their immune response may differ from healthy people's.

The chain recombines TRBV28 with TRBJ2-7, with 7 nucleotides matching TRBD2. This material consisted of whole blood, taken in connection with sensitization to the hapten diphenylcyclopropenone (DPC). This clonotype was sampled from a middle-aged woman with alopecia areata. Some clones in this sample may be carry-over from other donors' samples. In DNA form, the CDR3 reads TGTGCCAGCAGTTCCGCCGAGAGCGGGGTATACGAGCAGTACTTC. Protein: CASSSAESGVYEQYF.